This T cell receptor (beta chain) was captured by sequencing in a study of blood T cell repertoires in COVID-19. In the study overall: T cells, B-cell-depleted T cells, or PBMCs provided the cDNA or gDNA that served as material.

The table came from immunoSEQ multiplex PCR; TCRdb's copy has only in-frame clones and leaves some out. Among about 33,000 clones listed, approximately 86% were seen once. This CDR3 spans 15 amino acids. The V segment lost 4 bases and the J segment 6 bases; nucleotides outside the gene matches: 8. CDR1 and CDR2 from the germline V gene are LNHNV and YYDKDF (reference sequence). The TCR comes from an elderly woman with active or convalescent COVID-19. The rearrangement joins TRBV15 to TRBJ1-2; the match to TRBD1 covers 10 bases. Sequencing was carried out using peripheral blood. The CDR3, as DNA: TGTGCCACCAGCACAAGACAGGGGGCAGTTGATGGCTACACCTTC. This sequence encodes CATSTRQGAVDGYTF.